This entry features one TCR beta chain sequence. This CDR3 spans 12 amino acids. Germline CDR1 and CDR2: MNHEY and SVGAGI. V was shortened by 8 bases and J by 6 bases, with 10 bases between the two germline ends. Deep-level settings were used for running the assay. Authors' processing steps: ImmunoSEQ sequences covered only the junction and lacked quality scores; filtering therefore differed. This table comes from immunoSEQ multiplex PCR, and its TCRdb copy is limited to in-frame clones, with some not included. Clone size and the V and J calls come from that table; the DNA yielded D and trimming. Of under 2,500,000 clones listed, approximately 94% are singletons. The sample is drawn from a study of shared clonotypes between healthy human individuals. Study-level background: Each donor contributed plates that comprised three CD4 naive, three CD4 memory, two CD8 naive and one CD8 memory.

Sequences were obtained from naive CD4+ T cells sorted from blood. The subset denotes: CD45RA+ positively selected. V usage is TRBV6-5 and J usage is TRBJ2-2; D is uncertain. This TCR derives from a man aged 18 to 29 in good health. The CDR3 DNA is TGTGCCAGCCGCCGGGCCCCCGGGGAGCTGTTTTTT. As protein: CASRRAPGELFF.